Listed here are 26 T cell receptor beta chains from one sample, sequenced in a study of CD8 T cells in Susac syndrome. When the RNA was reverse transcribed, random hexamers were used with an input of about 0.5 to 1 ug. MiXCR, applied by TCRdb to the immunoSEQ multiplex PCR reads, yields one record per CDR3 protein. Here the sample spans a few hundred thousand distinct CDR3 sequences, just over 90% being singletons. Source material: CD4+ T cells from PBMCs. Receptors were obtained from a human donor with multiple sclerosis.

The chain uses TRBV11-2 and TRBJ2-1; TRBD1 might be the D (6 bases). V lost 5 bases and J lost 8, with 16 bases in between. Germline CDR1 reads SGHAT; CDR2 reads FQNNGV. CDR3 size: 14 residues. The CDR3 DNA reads TGTGCCAGCAGCATAAACAGGGTTGGTGATGAGCAGTTCTTC. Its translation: CASSINRVGDEQFF. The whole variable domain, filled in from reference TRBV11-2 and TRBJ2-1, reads EAGVAQSPRYKIIEKRQSVAFWCNPISGHATLYWYQQILGQGPKLLIQFQNNGVVDDSQLPKDRFSAERLKGVDSTLKIQPAKLEDSAVYLCASSINRVGDEQFFGPGTRLTVL.

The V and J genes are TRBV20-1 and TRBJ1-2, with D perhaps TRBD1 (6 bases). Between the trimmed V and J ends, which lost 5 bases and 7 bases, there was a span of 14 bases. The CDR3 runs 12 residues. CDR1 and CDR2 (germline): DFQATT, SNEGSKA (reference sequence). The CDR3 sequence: CSAPYRGGGYTF. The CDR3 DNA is TGCAGTGCTCCCTATCGAGGGGGTGGCTACACCTTC.

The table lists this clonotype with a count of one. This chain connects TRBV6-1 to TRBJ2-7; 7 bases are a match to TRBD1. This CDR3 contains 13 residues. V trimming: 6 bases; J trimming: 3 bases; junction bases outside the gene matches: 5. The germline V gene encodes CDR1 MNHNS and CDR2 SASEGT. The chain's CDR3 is CASSLTGVYEQYV. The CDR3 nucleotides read TGTGCCAGCAGCCTAACAGGGGTCTACGAGCAGTACGTC.

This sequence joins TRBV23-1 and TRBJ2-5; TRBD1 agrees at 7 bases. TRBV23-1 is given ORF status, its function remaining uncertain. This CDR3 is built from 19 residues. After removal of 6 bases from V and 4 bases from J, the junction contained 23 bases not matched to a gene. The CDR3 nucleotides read TGCGCCAGCAGCCTTCGACAGGGCCTATCTGGGGTCCGAGGAGAGACCCAGTACTTC. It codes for CASSLRQGLSGVRGETQYF.

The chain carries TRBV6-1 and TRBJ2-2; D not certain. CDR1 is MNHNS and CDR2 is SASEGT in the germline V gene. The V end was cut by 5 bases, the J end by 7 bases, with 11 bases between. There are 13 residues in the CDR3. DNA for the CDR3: TGTGCCAGCAGTATGATCTCGGACGGGGAGCTGTTTTTT. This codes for CASSMISDGELFF.

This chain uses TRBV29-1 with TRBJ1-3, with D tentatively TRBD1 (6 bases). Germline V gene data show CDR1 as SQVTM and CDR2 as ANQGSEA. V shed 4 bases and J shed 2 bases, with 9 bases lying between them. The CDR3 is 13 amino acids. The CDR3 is CSVGQVAGNTIYF. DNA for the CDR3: TGCAGCGTTGGACAGGTGGCTGGAAACACCATATATTTT.

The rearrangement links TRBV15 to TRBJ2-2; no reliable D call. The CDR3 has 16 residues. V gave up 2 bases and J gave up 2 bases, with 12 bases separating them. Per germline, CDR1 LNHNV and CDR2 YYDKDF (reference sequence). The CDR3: CATSRMWAGNTGELFF. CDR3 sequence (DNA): TGTGCCACCAGCAGAATGTGGGCAGGAAACACCGGGGAGCTGTTTTTT.

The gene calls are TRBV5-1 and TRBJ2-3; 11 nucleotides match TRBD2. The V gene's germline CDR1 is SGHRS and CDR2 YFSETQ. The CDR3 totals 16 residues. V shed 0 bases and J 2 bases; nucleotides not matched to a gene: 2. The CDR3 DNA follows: TGCGCCAGCAGCTTGGAGACTAGCGGGGTCACAGATACGCAGTATTTT. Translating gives CASSLETSGVTDTQYF. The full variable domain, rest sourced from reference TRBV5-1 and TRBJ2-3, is KAGVTQTPRYLIKTRGQQVTLSCSPISGHRSVSWYQQTPGQGLQFLFEYFSETQRNKGNFPGRFSGRQFSNSRSEMNVSTLELGDSALYLCASSLETSGVTDTQYFGPGTRLTVL.

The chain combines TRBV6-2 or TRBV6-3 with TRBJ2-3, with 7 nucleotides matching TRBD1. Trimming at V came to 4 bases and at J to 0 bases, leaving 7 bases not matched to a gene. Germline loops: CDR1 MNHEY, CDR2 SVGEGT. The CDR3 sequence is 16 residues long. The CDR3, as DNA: TGTGCCAGCAGTTCGGACAGGTCCCCTAGCACAGATACGCAGTATTTT. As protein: CASSSDRSPSTDTQYF.

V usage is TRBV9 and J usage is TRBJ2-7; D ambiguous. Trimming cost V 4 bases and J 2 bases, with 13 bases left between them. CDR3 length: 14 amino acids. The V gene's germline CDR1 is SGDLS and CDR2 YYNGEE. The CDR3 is CASSPIGQAYEQYF. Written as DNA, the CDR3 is TGTGCCAGCAGCCCAATAGGGCAGGCCTACGAGCAGTACTTC.

The DNA for the CDR3 is TGTGCCAGCAGCCTAGGCGGACAGGGCAGTTCACCCCTCCACTTT. Its protein is CASSLGGQGSSPLHF. The genes are TRBV12-3 or TRBV12-4 and TRBJ1-6, with TRBD1 matching over 8 bases. V lost 6 bases, J lost 9 bases, and 10 bases stayed unmatched. The CDR3 extends over 15 amino acids.

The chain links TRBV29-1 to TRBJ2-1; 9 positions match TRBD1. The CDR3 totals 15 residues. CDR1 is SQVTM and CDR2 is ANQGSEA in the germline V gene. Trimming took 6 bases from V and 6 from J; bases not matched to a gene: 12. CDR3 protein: CSVPTRGGQGNEQFF. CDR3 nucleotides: TGCAGCGTCCCGACCAGGGGGGGACAGGGCAATGAGCAGTTCTTC.

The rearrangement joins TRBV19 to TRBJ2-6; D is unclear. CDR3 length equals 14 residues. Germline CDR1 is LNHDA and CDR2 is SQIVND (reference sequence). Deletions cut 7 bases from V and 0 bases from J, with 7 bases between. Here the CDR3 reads CASNSISGANVLTF. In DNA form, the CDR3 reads TGTGCCAGTAACTCTATCTCTGGGGCCAACGTCCTGACTTTC.

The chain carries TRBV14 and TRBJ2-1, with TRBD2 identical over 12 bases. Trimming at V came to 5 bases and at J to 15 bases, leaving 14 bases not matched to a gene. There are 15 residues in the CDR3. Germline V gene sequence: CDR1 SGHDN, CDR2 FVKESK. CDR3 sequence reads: CASSSPSGGAGLPFF. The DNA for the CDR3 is TGTGCCAGCAGCTCTCCTAGCGGGGGGGCTGGGCTGCCGTTCTTC.

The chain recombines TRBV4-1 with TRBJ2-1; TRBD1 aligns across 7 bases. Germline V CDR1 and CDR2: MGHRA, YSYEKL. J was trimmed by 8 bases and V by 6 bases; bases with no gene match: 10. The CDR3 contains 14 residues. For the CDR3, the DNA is TGCGCCAGCAGGTCCACGACAGGGAGAGATGAGCAGTTCTTC. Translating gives CASRSTTGRDEQFF.

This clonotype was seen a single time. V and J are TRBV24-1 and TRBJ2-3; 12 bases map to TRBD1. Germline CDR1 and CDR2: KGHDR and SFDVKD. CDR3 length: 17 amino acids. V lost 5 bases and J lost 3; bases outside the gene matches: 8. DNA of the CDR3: TGTGCCACCAGTGGACTGGGACAGGGGGCCGGTACAGATACGCAGTATTTT. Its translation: CATSGLGQGAGTDTQYF.

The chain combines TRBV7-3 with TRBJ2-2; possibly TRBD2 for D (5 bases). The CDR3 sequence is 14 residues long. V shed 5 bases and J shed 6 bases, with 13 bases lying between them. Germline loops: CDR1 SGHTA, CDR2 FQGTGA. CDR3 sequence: CASSPEAGAGELFF. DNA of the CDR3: TGTGCCAGCAGCCCTGAGGCCGGGGCCGGGGAGCTGTTTTTT.

The CDR3 DNA sequence: TGCAGTGCTGGACTAGCGGGAGGACGGGGCGGGGAGCTGTTTTTT. It is translated as CSAGLAGGRGGELFF. This rearrangement joins TRBV20-1 to TRBJ2-2, with 14 nucleotides matching TRBD2. The germline CDR1 and CDR2 sequences are DFQATT and SNEGSKA (reference sequence). This CDR3 is built from 15 residues. Trimming cost V 5 bases and J 7 bases; bases outside gene matches: 6.

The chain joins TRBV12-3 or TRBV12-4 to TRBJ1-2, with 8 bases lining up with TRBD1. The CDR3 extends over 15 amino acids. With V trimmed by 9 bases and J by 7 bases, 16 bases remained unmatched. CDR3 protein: CASQVGGQGAGGYTF. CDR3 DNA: TGTGCCAGTCAGGTTGGAGGACAGGGAGCGGGTGGCTACACCTTC.

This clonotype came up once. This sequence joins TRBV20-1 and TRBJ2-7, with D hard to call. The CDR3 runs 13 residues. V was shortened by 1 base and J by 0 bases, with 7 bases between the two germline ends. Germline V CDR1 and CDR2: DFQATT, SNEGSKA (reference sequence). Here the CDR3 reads CSARGLHSYEQYF. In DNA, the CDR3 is TGCAGTGCTAGAGGACTGCACTCCTACGAGCAGTACTTC.

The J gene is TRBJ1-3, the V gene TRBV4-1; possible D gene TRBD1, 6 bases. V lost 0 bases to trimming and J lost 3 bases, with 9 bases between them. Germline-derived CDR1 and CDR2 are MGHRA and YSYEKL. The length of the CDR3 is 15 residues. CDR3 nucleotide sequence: TGCGCCAGCAGCCAAGAGGGGGCTGGTGGAAACACCATATATTTT. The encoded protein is CASSQEGAGGNTIYF.

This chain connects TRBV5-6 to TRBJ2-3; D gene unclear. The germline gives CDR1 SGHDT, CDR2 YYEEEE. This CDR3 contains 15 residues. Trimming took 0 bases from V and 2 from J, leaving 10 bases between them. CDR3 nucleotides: TGTGCCAGCAGCTTGGGGCAGCTACTCACAGATACGCAGTATTTT. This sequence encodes CASSLGQLLTDTQYF.

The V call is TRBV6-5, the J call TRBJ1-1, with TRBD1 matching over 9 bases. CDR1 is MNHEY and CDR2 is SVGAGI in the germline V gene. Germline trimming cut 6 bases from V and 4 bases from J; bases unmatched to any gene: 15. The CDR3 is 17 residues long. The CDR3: CASSLPEPGQGGTEAFF. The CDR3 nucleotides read TGTGCCAGCAGCTTACCGGAACCGGGACAGGGTGGCACTGAAGCTTTCTTT.

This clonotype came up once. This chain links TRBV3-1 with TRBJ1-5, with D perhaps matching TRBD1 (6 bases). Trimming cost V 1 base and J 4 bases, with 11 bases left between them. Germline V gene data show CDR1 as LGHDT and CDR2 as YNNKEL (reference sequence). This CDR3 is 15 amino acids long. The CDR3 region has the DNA TGTGCCAGCAGCCAAGGGACAGTGGTAAATCAGCCCCAGCATTTT. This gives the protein CASSQGTVVNQPQHF.

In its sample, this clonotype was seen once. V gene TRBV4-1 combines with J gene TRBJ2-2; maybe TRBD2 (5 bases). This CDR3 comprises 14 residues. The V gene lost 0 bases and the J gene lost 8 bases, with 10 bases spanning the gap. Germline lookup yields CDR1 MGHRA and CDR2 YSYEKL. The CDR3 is CASSQDPRVGELFF. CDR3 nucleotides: TGCGCCAGCAGCCAAGATCCGAGGGTGGGGGAGCTGTTTTTT.

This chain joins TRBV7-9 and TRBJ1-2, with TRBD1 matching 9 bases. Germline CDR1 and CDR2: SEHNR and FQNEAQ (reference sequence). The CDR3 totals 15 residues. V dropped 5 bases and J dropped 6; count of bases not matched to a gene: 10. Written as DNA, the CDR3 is TGTGCCAGCAGCGCCGGACAGGGGACCCTTAATGGCTACACCTTC. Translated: CASSAGQGTLNGYTF.